Listed below are T cell receptor beta chains from one sample, sequenced in a study of cytomegalovirus exposure and HLA in healthy donors. The protocol was immunoSEQ multiplex PCR, while the TCRdb copy is restricted to in-frame clones and leaves out a portion. This sample has 110,000 or so clones, with less than 85% found just once. Sequenced input: PBMCs. These TCRs come from a man between 40 and 49 years old in good health and CMV-seropositive. Each CDR3 is given with its conserved first and last residue. D genes are given only for firm matches. Size tells how often a clone was seen (once, few, many) or the class of an expanded clone, and some rows leave it out.

J gene	V gene	clone size	D gene	CDR3 protein	CDR3 DNA
TRBJ1-1	TRBV28	NA	TRBD1	CATRDREMNTEAFF	TGTGCCACCCGGGACAGAGAGATGAACACTGAAGCTTTCTTT
TRBJ2-7	TRBV21-1	few	NA	CASSGPLAGGPPYEQYF	TGTGCCAGCAGCGGTCCACTAGCGGGAGGGCCGCCCTACGAGCAGTACTTC
TRBJ1-3	TRBV7-2	once	TRBD1	CASSLAQGALGNTIYF	TGTGCCAGCAGCTTAGCCCAGGGGGCACTGGGAAACACCATATATTTT
TRBJ2-3	TRBV7-9	once	NA	CASTQLGQGMDTQYF	TGTGCCAGCACCCAGCTCGGGCAGGGGATGGATACGCAGTATTTT
TRBJ2-7	TRBV18	NA	NA	CASSSTPDSYEQYF	TGTGCCAGCTCCTCGACTCCAGACTCCTACGAGCAGTACTTC
TRBJ2-3	TRBV7-3	NA	NA	CASNRRAGITDTQYF	TGTGCCAGCAACCGCCGGGCAGGGATCACAGATACGCAGTATTTT
TRBJ1-2	TRBV29-1	NA	TRBD1	CSVATGGYGYTF	TGCAGCGTAGCGACAGGGGGATATGGCTACACCTTC
TRBJ2-7	TRBV14	NA	NA	CASSAQGSVLNYYEQYF	TGTGCCAGCAGTGCACAGGGTAGTGTATTAAATTACTACGAGCAGTACTTC
TRBJ2-6	TRBV5-4	NA	TRBD1	CASSSGTGKGGANVLTF	TGTGCCAGCAGCTCGGGGACAGGGAAGGGTGGGGCCAACGTCCTGACTTTC
TRBJ1-1	TRBV30	once	NA	CAWRGRVDTEAFF	TGTGCCTGGAGGGGCAGGGTGGACACTGAAGCTTTCTTT
TRBJ1-1	TRBV5-8	NA	NA	CASSPITGTANTEAFF	TGTGCCAGCAGCCCGATAACAGGGACGGCGAACACTGAAGCTTTCTTT
TRBJ1-2	TRBV5-4	NA	TRBD1	CASSTGQLLNYGYTF	TGTGCCAGCAGCACGGGACAGCTACTTAACTATGGCTACACCTTC
TRBJ1-1	TRBV6-1	NA	NA	CASRVTGNTEAFF	TGTGCCAGCAGAGTGACAGGGAACACTGAAGCTTTCTTT
TRBJ2-7	TRBV9	NA	TRBD2	CASSLAGGASYEQYF	TGTGCCAGCAGCCTAGCGGGAGGGGCGAGCTACGAGCAGTACTTC
TRBJ2-5	TRBV7-9	few	TRBD1	CASSPGLGQGMETQYF	TGTGCCAGCAGCCCAGGGCTGGGACAGGGTATGGAGACCCAGTACTTC
TRBJ2-7	TRBV25-1	few	NA	CASSAGGIGSYEQYF	TGTGCCAGCAGTGCTGGAGGGATAGGGTCCTACGAGCAGTACTTC
TRBJ2-6	TRBV6-1	NA	NA	CASRVVSGANGLTF	TGTGCCAGCAGGGTGGTTTCTGGGGCCAACGGCCTGACTTTC
TRBJ2-6	TRBV1	few	NA	CTSSQDRVAFSGANVLTF	TGCACCAGCAGCCAAGACAGGGTTGCTTTCTCTGGGGCCAACGTCCTGACTTTC
TRBJ2-2	TRBV6-5	NA	TRBD1	CASSPGQGRTGELFF	TGTGCCAGCAGCCCAGGACAGGGAAGGACCGGGGAGCTGTTTTTT
TRBJ2-1	TRBV27	NA	NA	CASSTNPKGVYNEQFF	TGTGCCAGCAGTACTAACCCGAAGGGGGTCTACAATGAGCAGTTCTTC
TRBJ2-1	TRBV28	NA	NA	CASSLRRGEQFF	TGTGCCAGCAGTTTGAGGAGGGGTGAGCAGTTCTTC
TRBJ2-3	TRBV5-6	NA	TRBD2	CASSLRVAGVRVTDTQYF	TGTGCCAGCAGCTTGAGGGTAGCGGGAGTTCGGGTCACAGATACGCAGTATTTT
TRBJ1-2	TRBV5-4	NA	TRBD1	CASSLGQGNYGYTF	TGTGCCAGCAGCTTGGGACAGGGGAACTATGGCTACACCTTC
TRBJ2-3	TRBV9	few	TRBD2	CASSTLAGNADTQYF	TGTGCCAGCAGCACCTTAGCGGGGAACGCAGATACGCAGTATTTT
TRBJ2-7	TRBV7-2	NA	TRBD1	CASSWDRVDEQYF	TGTGCCAGCAGCTGGGACAGGGTAGACGAGCAGTACTTC
TRBJ1-2	TRBV5-1	NA	TRBD1	CASQEGQGYGGYTF	TGCGCCAGTCAGGAGGGACAGGGTTATGGTGGCTACACCTTC
TRBJ2-1	TRBV4-1	NA	NA	CASSRQDRTINEQFF	TGCGCCAGCAGCCGCCAGGACAGAACTATCAATGAGCAGTTCTTC
TRBJ1-2	TRBV29-1	NA	TRBD1	CSVYRQGMSQRTYGYTF	TGCAGCGTTTACAGACAGGGGATGTCCCAAAGGACCTATGGCTACACCTTC
TRBJ1-1	TRBV6-5	NA	NA	CASSPPGNTEAFF	TGTGCCAGCAGCCCCCCGGGTAACACTGAAGCTTTCTTT
TRBJ1-1	TRBV28	NA	TRBD1	CASSRTGLGTEAFF	TGTGCCAGCAGCAGGACAGGGCTGGGAACTGAAGCTTTCTTT
TRBJ2-4	TRBV9	NA	TRBD2	CASSPGGSQKNSQYF	TGTGCCAGCAGCCCGGGAGGGAGTCAGAAAAACAGTCAGTACTTC
TRBJ1-4	TRBV7-7	NA	NA	CASSLRTRGEGKLFF	TGTGCTAGCAGCTTAAGAACCCGCGGGGAAGGAAAACTGTTTTTT
TRBJ2-1	TRBV6-4	NA	TRBD1	CASSASTGGYNEQFF	TGTGCCAGCAGTGCTTCAACAGGGGGCTACAATGAGCAGTTCTTC
TRBJ2-7	TRBV4-3	NA	TRBD1	CASSQSRTGNYEQYF	TGCGCCAGCAGCCAGTCCCGGACAGGGAACTACGAGCAGTACTTC
TRBJ1-5	TRBV5-6	NA	TRBD1	CASSARRDRGQPQHF	TGTGCCAGCAGCGCGCGCCGGGACAGGGGACAGCCCCAGCATTTT
TRBJ2-2	TRBV4-2	NA	NA	CASSQDKRAEEDTGELFF	TGTGCCAGCAGCCAAGATAAGAGGGCGGAGGAGGACACCGGGGAGCTGTTTTTT
TRBJ2-2	TRBV18	NA	TRBD1	CASSPLTGGIGELFF	TGTGCCAGCTCACCACTAACAGGGGGCATCGGGGAGCTGTTTTTT
TRBJ2-1	TRBV13	NA	TRBD2	CASSLGREGVGRNEQFF	TGTGCCAGCAGCTTAGGCCGGGAGGGAGTAGGCAGAAATGAGCAGTTCTTC
TRBJ1-1	TRBV28	NA	NA	CASSLWGAGTEAFF	TGTGCCAGCAGTTTATGGGGGGCGGGCACTGAAGCTTTCTTT
TRBJ2-5	TRBV5-6	few	TRBD1	CASSAGTGGFGGQETQYF	TGTGCCAGCAGCGCCGGAACAGGGGGCTTTGGTGGTCAAGAGACCCAGTACTTC
TRBJ2-6	TRBV6-1	few	NA	CASSESRAGANGLTF	TGTGCCAGCAGTGAGTCTCGGGCTGGGGCCAACGGCCTGACTTTC
TRBJ2-7	TRBV19	NA	TRBD1	CASSRSGTGAAYEQYF	TGTGCCAGTAGTCGTAGCGGGACAGGGGCCGCCTACGAGCAGTACTTC
TRBJ2-1	TRBV28	NA	TRBD2	CASSLNRAGGGSSYNEQFF	TGTGCCAGCAGTTTAAATAGGGCGGGGGGGGGAAGCTCCTACAATGAGCAGTTCTTC
TRBJ2-1	TRBV19	NA	TRBD2	CASSILAGDYNEQFF	TGTGCCAGTAGTATCCTAGCGGGAGATTACAATGAGCAGTTCTTC
TRBJ2-2	TRBV7-6	NA	NA	CASSLGPPGTGELFF	TGTGCCAGCAGCTTAGGCCCGCCGGGCACCGGGGAGCTGTTTTTT
TRBJ2-1	TRBV7-6	once	TRBD2	CASSFLWGGGGYNEQFF	TGTGCCAGCAGCTTCCTGTGGGGCGGGGGAGGCTACAATGAGCAGTTCTTC
TRBJ1-1	TRBV11-1	NA	NA	CASRELGIGGAKAFF	TGTGCCAGCAGGGAGCTTGGTATAGGTGGGGCGAAAGCTTTCTTT
TRBJ2-7	TRBV6-1	once	NA	CASSATYSYEQYF	TGTGCCAGCAGTGCAACATACTCCTACGAGCAGTACTTC
TRBJ2-7	TRBV6-5	NA	TRBD1	CASSHGQGADEQYF	TGTGCCAGCAGCCACGGACAGGGGGCTGACGAGCAGTACTTC
TRBJ2-7	TRBV5-5	NA	NA	CASSLVGVPSYEQYF	TGTGCCAGCAGCTTGGTCGGGGTCCCCTCCTACGAGCAGTACTTC
TRBJ2-3	TRBV6-6	NA	NA	CASSFGTSTDTQYF	TGTGCCAGCAGTTTTGGGACTAGCACAGATACGCAGTATTTT
TRBJ2-7	TRBV7-3	NA	NA	CASSVKTSTYEQYF	TGTGCCAGCAGCGTCAAGACATCGACCTACGAGCAGTACTTC
TRBJ1-1	TRBV18	NA	NA	CASSPPAGDPEAFF	TGTGCCAGCTCACCACCCGCGGGCGACCCTGAAGCTTTCTTT
TRBJ1-6	TRBV15	NA	NA	CATSIAQTAGSLPSHF	TGTGCCACCAGCATCGCCCAGACAGCTGGTTCCCTCCCCTCCCACTTT
TRBJ2-2	TRBV6-4	NA	NA	CASSVRENTGELFF	TGTGCCAGCAGTGTCCGGGAGAACACCGGGGAGCTGTTTTTT
TRBJ1-1	TRBV11-1	NA	TRBD1	CASRTPVGTEHTEAFF	TGTGCCAGCAGAACCCCGGTGGGGACAGAGCACACTGAAGCTTTCTTT
TRBJ2-7	TRBV4-3	NA	NA	CASSQTTSSYEQYF	TGCGCCAGCAGCCAGACGACAAGCTCCTACGAGCAGTACTTC
TRBJ1-4	TRBV19	few	TRBD1	CASSFGAGGEKLFF	TGTGCCAGTAGTTTCGGGGCAGGGGGTGAAAAACTGTTTTTT